This entry features one T cell receptor (beta chain) sequence. Its cognate antigen has yet to be identified. Base qualities were left out, and no much larger clone turns up one base away. The data were obtained in a study of CD8 T cells in Susac syndrome (dated by TCRdb to the late 2010s). About the investigation overall: The study used repertoire sequencing to test whether antigen drove CD8+ T cell activation and differentiation in Susac syndrome. Paper-wide results and their limitations: The study acknowledged that relatively few individuals were included in the TCR sequencing and HLA analysis.

Peripheral blood CD8+ and CD4+ T cells from healthy donors, Susac syndrome patients and multiple sclerosis patients were profiled using high-throughput TCR beta sequencing. The multiple sclerosis controls were treatment-naive patients whose relapsing-remitting disease, either stable or active, fulfilled the revised McDonald criteria. Bulk CD8+ and CD4+ T cells were purified magnetically by negative isolation, whereas CD8+ TEMRA cells were enriched by FACS. Blood was drawn into EDTA tubes, processed within 24 hours, and PBMCs were isolated by density gradient centrifugation. PBMCs intended for TCR sequencing were cryopreserved in liquid nitrogen and thawed later in a water bath at 37 degrees C. The sorted or isolated CD4+, CD8+ and CD8+ TEMRA cells had a purity of 90% or higher. RNA was extracted using the RNeasy kit, and roughly 0.5 to 1 ug of the RNA was reverse transcribed with random hexamers. TCR beta CDR3 regions were amplified with the immunoSEQ multiplex PCR assay covering 54 Vbeta and 13 Jbeta segments. PCR amplification bias was corrected using a synthetic template baseline for primer optimization and computational correction. The paper's data handling went like this. Reads were annotated to V, D and J genes according to IMGT and were analyzed with immunoSEQ Analyzer, with only productive sequences retained. Clonality was computed as one minus Shannon entropy normalized by log2 of the number of productive unique sequences. For each patient and control, public and private clones were evaluated among the 100 most prevalent clones. A clone was defined as Susac-specific if it was absent from the healthy and MS cohorts, from 950 to 1,300 published viral clones and from other ImmuneACCESS disease sequences. TCRdb ran its own pipeline on the public reads, namely fastp trimming at Q25 and MiXCR clone calling, and kept in-frame beta chains. Rows with one shared CDR3 protein collapse into an entry with the most common genes and DNA. The V and J calls reflect TCRdb's pipeline rather than the authors' work. The sample table holds 150,000 to 200,000 distinct CDR3 sequences, of which roughly 94% were seen once. The top ten hold about 0.1% of the sample.

The germline V gene yields KGHDR for CDR1 and SFDVKD for CDR2. V has 2 bases trimmed and J has 7 bases trimmed; junction bases matching no gene number 6. From cysteine to phenylalanine, the CDR3 is 15 amino acids long. Only CDR3 DNA is held: 45 bases, read in frame from base 1. This receptor was identified in a human donor with multiple sclerosis. The source material was CD4+ T cells from PBMCs. The chain couples TRBV24-1 to TRBJ2-3; 9 central bases correspond to TRBD2. The DNA is TGTGCCACCAGTGATTCCGCGGGAGGGCCGAATACGCAGTATTTT. Its product reads: CATSDSAGGPNTQYF.